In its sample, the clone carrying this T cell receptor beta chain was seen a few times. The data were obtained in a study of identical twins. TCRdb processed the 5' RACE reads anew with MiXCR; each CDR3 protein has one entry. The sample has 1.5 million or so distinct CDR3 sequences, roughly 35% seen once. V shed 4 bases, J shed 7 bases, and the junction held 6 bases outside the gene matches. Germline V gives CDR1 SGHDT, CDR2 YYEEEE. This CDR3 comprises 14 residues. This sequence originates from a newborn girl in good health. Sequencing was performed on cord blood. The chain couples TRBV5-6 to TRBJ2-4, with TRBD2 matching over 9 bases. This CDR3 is CASSRGLAWNIQYF. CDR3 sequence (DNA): TGTGCCAGCAGCCGTGGACTAGCGTGGAACATTCAGTACTTC.